This T cell receptor (beta chain) was sequenced during a study of blood T cell repertoires in COVID-19. Turning to the study itself: Sites across the United States, Italy and Spain contributed samples from acute and convalescent COVID-19. Sample material is recorded as cDNA or gDNA derived from T cells, B-cell-depleted T cells, or PBMCs.

Per the original data handling: Counts of nucleated cells, estimated from reference gene primer amplification, were obtained. Sequenced by immunoSEQ multiplex PCR; TCRdb stores in-frame clones only, minus some. Clone size and V and J calls were adopted from that table, with D and trimming inferred from the DNA. The table has 35,000 to 55,000 clones, around nine tenths seen once. Germline V gives CDR1 SQVTM, CDR2 ANQGSEA. This CDR3 region has 13 residues. J was trimmed by 5 bases and V by 7 bases; bases with no gene match: 9. Sequenced: peripheral blood. This clonotype originated in a human donor in a cohort sampled during active COVID-19. V and J are TRBV29-1 and TRBJ1-2; 8 bases are shared with TRBD1. In DNA, the CDR3 is TGCAGCGGGGGGTCAGGGGGCAATTATGGCTACACCTTC. It yields the protein CSGGSGGNYGYTF.